Below, 13 T cell receptor beta chains from the same sample are listed, as sequenced in a study of cytomegalovirus exposure and HLA in healthy donors. Vbeta (60) and Jbeta (13) primers were used in the PCR. Produced via immunoSEQ multiplex PCR; TCRdb's table is partial and in-frame only. The sample contains about 170,000 clones, less than 90% of which appear only once. The sequenced material came from PBMCs. The receptors shown here come from a woman in her forties or fifties in good health and CMV-seropositive.

This sequence joins TRBV7-2 and TRBJ2-3, with 7 bases fitting TRBD2. The V gene end was trimmed by 5 bases and the J gene end by 1 base; junction bases not matched to a gene: 9. Germline V gives CDR1 SGHTA, CDR2 FQGNSA. The CDR3 loop spans 16 amino acids. CDR3 sequence reads: CASSRTLAVGTDTQYF. CDR3 coding DNA: TGTGCCAGCAGCCGAACCCTAGCGGTGGGCACAGATACGCAGTATTTT. The full variable domain, rest sourced from reference TRBV7-2 and TRBJ2-3, is GAGVSQSPSNKVTEKGKDVELRCDPISGHTALYWYRQSLGQGLEFLIYFQGNSAPDKSGLPSDRFSAERTGGSVSTLTIQRTQQEDSAVYLCASSRTLAVGTDTQYFGPGTRLTVL.

The chain couples TRBV10-3 to TRBJ2-7; a weak D match, TRBD2 (5 bases). Per germline, CDR1 ENHRY and CDR2 SYGVKD. Trimming cost V 6 bases and J 3 bases, with 9 bases left between them. The CDR3 loop spans 12 amino acids. The CDR3 region has the DNA TGTGCCATCAGCTCTACTAGCTACGAGCAGTACTTC. It is translated as CAISSTSYEQYF.

The chain recombines TRBV7-7 with TRBJ2-1; 7 nucleotides align to TRBD2. Germline V gene lookup returns CDR1 SSHAT and CDR2 FNYEAQ (reference sequence). This CDR3 has 13 amino acids. CDR3: CASSHERGGEQFF. CDR3 sequence (DNA): TGTGCTAGCTCTCATGAACGCGGGGGTGAGCAGTTCTTC.

The chain carries TRBV9 and TRBJ2-3; D is uncertain. The CDR3 consists of 14 residues. CDR1 SGDLS and CDR2 YYNGEE come from the germline V gene. With 0 bases removed from V and 2 bases from J, the gap between germline ends came to 7 bases. This CDR3 reads CASSVARSTDTQYF. CDR3 nucleotides: TGTGCCAGCAGCGTAGCGCGGTCCACAGATACGCAGTATTTT.

The gene calls are TRBV19 and TRBJ2-2; TRBD2 matches 7 bases. V was pared by 2 bases and J by 2 bases, with 8 bases of the junction left unmatched. The germline gives CDR1 LNHDA, CDR2 SQIVND (reference sequence). This CDR3 region has 17 residues. This CDR3 is CASSIRASGRNTGELFF. The CDR3 DNA sequence: TGTGCCAGTAGTATAAGGGCTAGCGGACGAAACACCGGGGAGCTGTTTTTT.

This sequence joins TRBV28 and TRBJ1-3; D possibly corresponds to TRBD1 (5 bases). The germline V gene encodes CDR1 MDHEN and CDR2 SYDVKM. The CDR3 is 15 amino acids. V shed 4 bases and J shed 4 bases, with 14 bases lying between them. The CDR3 loop is CASSSPWGRGNTIYF. Written as DNA, the CDR3 is TGTGCCAGCAGTTCCCCCTGGGGCCGAGGAAACACCATATATTTT.

This sequence joins TRBV6-5 and TRBJ2-1; a possible D gene is TRBD2 (5 bases). The CDR3 totals 15 residues. The V gene's germline CDR1 is MNHEY and CDR2 SVGAGI. Trimming took off 5 bases at V and 5 bases at J, with 16 bases between the two ends. This CDR3 is CASSPLDYGNNEQFF. DNA of the CDR3: TGTGCCAGCAGTCCACTAGACTACGGGAACAATGAGCAGTTCTTC.

The V call is TRBV2, the J call TRBJ1-2, with D possibly being TRBD1 (5 bases). The CDR3 loop spans 14 amino acids. Germline CDR1 is SNHLY and CDR2 is FYNNEI. Trimming left V 4 bases short and J 8 bases short, with 17 bases between. CDR3 protein: CASSVGRANGGYTF. Written as DNA, the CDR3 is TGTGCCAGCAGTGTGGGCAGGGCGAATGGGGGCTACACCTTC.

This chain connects TRBV4-3 to TRBJ1-2; D call uncertain. Trimming pared 4 bases from V and 2 bases from J, leaving 11 bases between. CDR1 and CDR2 (germline): LGHNA, YSLEER. The CDR3 totals 14 residues. This CDR3 is CASSPGLRNYGYTF. The CDR3 DNA reads as TGCGCCAGCAGCCCAGGTCTAAGAAACTATGGCTACACCTTC.

The rearrangement joins TRBV4-3 to TRBJ2-3; 11 bases align to TRBD2. Germline CDR1 reads LGHNA; CDR2 reads YSLEER. The CDR3 is made up of 16 amino acids. The J segment lost 2 bases and the V segment lost 1 base, leaving 2 bases of the junction unmatched. Written as DNA, the CDR3 is TGCGCCAGCAGCCAAGGACTAGCGGGGATCACAGATACGCAGTATTTT. It specifies CASSQGLAGITDTQYF.

This clone appeared once. The chain has TRBV30 and TRBJ1-3; D is undetermined. Trimming took off 2 bases at V and 4 bases at J, with 15 bases between the two ends. Germline values: CDR1 GTSNPN, CDR2 SVGIG (reference sequence). The CDR3 has 15 amino acids. CDR3 region: CAWSTPGNLGNTIYF. Written as DNA, the CDR3 is TGTGCCTGGAGTACCCCAGGTAACCTGGGAAACACCATATATTTT.

V and J are TRBV7-3 and TRBJ2-3; perhaps TRBD1 as D (6 bases). This CDR3 spans 15 amino acids. Germline V gives CDR1 SGHTA, CDR2 FQGTGA. Trimming stripped 5 bases from V and 6 bases from J, with 18 bases between. Written as DNA, the CDR3 is TGTGCCAGCAGCCCAAGAGAGGGGACACAGGATACGCAGTATTTT. Translating it yields CASSPREGTQDTQYF.

This sequence joins TRBV19 and TRBJ2-1; 9 bases line up with TRBD1. The germline CDR1 and CDR2 sequences are LNHDA and SQIVND (reference sequence). The CDR3 totals 16 residues. V lost 2 bases and J lost 7; bases outside the gene matches: 9. In nucleotides, the CDR3 is TGTGCCAGTAGTATAAGACAGGGGGGAAATGCGAATGAGCAGTTCTTC. Translated: CASSIRQGGNANEQFF.